This T cell receptor beta chain was identified in a study of blood T cell repertoires in COVID-19. Study background: Collection of acute and convalescent COVID-19 samples took place in the United States, Italy and Spain. PBMCs, B-cell-depleted T cells, or T cells provided the cDNA or gDNA that made up the material.

This clone was detected once. Original data processing: Estimation of nucleated cell counts relied on the amplification of reference gene primers. The table came from immunoSEQ multiplex PCR; TCRdb's copy has only in-frame clones and leaves some out. V, J and clone size derive from that table, while D and trimming were established from the DNA sequence. Found here are about 110,000 clones, 80% to 90% of them singletons; the top ten hold about 30%. Sequencing input: peripheral blood. This TCR came from an elderly woman with acute or convalescent COVID-19.

CDR3 sequence reads: CASSPGVNYEQYF. The CDR3 DNA follows: TGTGCCAGCTCACCTGGAGTCAACTACGAGCAGTACTTC. The rearrangement links TRBV18 to TRBJ2-7, with D unresolved. The CDR3 length is 13 residues. Per germline, CDR1 KGHSH and CDR2 LQKENI. Trimming stripped 3 bases from V and 3 bases from J, with 9 bases between.